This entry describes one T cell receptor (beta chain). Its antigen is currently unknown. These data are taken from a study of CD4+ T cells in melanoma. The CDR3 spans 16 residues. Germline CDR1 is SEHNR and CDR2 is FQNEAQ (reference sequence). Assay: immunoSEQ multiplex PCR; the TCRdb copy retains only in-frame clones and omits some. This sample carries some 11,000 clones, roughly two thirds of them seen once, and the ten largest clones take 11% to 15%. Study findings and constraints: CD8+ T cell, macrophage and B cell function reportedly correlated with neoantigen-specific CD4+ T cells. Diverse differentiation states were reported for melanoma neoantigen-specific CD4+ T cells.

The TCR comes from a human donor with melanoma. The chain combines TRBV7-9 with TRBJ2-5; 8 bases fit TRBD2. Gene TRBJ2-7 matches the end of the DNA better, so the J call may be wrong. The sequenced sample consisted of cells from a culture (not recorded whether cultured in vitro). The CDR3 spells CASSLSGGIGTYEQYF. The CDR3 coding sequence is TGTGCCAGCAGCCTTTCGGGAGGGATTGGAACCTACGAGCAGTACTTC.